This entry concerns a single T cell receptor (beta chain). As yet, its antigen is unknown. This entry is derived from a study of cytomegalovirus exposure and HLA in healthy donors. Study results and limitations: TCR beta V segments were, for the most part, productive about 87% or about 30% of the time in an earlier analysis. Under 20,000 TCR beta sequences were associated with HLA alleles at 0.05 false discovery rate in a later analysis. In vitro, three CMV-associated chains proved specific for CMV antigens.

This PCR relied on a set of 60 Vbeta primers and 13 Jbeta primers. Generated by immunoSEQ multiplex PCR, the TCRdb table keeps only in-frame clones and is missing some. The sample consists of about 160,000 clones, around 80% of them appearing once. Germline V lookup: CDR1 KGHSH, CDR2 LQKENI. V lost 2 bases and J 8 bases, leaving 18 bases between the germline ends. The CDR3 contains 16 residues. Source material: PBMCs. This clonotype was sampled from a middle-aged man in good health and CMV-seropositive. The chain uses TRBV18 and TRBJ1-4; weak D call: TRBD1 (6 bases). The CDR3 loop is CASSPNTGGASEKLFF. The CDR3 DNA sequence: TGTGCCAGCTCACCAAACACGGGGGGGGCGTCCGAAAAACTGTTTTTT.